These T cell receptor beta chains were read from a single sample in a study of cytomegalovirus exposure and HLA in healthy donors. The table came from immunoSEQ multiplex PCR; TCRdb's copy has only in-frame clones and leaves some out. The sample yields 150,000 to 250,000 clones, 80% to 90% seen once. The sequenced material came from PBMCs. The source is a woman aged 25-40 years in good health and CMV-seropositive. CDR3s include the opening cysteine and the closing phenylalanine or tryptophan. A D gene is named only where the DNA matches it firmly. The size field is filled for only some rows; it gives once, few, many or a size class.

j_call,clone_size,v_call,d_call,cdr3_aa,cdr3_nt
TRBJ2-3,NA,TRBV6-5,NA,CASSTKHDTDTQYF,TGTGCCAGCAGTACCAAACACGACACAGATACGCAGTATTTT
TRBJ1-1,NA,TRBV27,NA,CASSLSGKSGDLEAFF,TGTGCCAGCAGTTTATCTGGAAAATCAGGGGACCTAGAAGCTTTCTTT
TRBJ1-5,few,TRBV19,TRBD1,CATRTGGTQPQHF,TGTGCCACCCGAACAGGGGGCACCCAGCCCCAGCATTTT
TRBJ2-7,few,TRBV14,TRBD2,CASSPRPSGSYEQYF,TGTGCCAGCAGCCCCCGTCCTAGCGGTTCCTACGAGCAGTACTTC
TRBJ2-5,NA,TRBV4-1,TRBD1,CASSQGLGSGTEETQYF,TGCGCCAGCAGCCAAGGGCTGGGTTCCGGGACAGAAGAGACCCAGTACTTC
TRBJ1-2,NA,TRBV25-1,NA,CASSDFLAPYGYTF,TGTGCCAGCAGTGATTTTTTAGCCCCGTATGGCTACACCTTC
TRBJ2-7,few,TRBV2,NA,CASSNGRGEQYF,TGTGCCAGCAGCAACGGAAGGGGCGAGCAGTACTTC
TRBJ2-1,NA,TRBV30,TRBD1,CAFSPRTGLISYNEQFF,TGTGCCTTCTCCCCCCGGACAGGATTAATTTCCTACAATGAGCAGTTCTTC
TRBJ2-4,NA,TRBV2,NA,CASSPQGPRTLAKNIQYF,TGTGCCAGCAGCCCACAGGGCCCTCGAACCCTAGCCAAAAACATTCAGTACTTC
TRBJ1-2,NA,TRBV7-2,TRBD1,CASSLGDRGRYNYGYTF,TGTGCCAGCAGCTTAGGGGACAGGGGGCGTTATAACTATGGCTACACCTTC